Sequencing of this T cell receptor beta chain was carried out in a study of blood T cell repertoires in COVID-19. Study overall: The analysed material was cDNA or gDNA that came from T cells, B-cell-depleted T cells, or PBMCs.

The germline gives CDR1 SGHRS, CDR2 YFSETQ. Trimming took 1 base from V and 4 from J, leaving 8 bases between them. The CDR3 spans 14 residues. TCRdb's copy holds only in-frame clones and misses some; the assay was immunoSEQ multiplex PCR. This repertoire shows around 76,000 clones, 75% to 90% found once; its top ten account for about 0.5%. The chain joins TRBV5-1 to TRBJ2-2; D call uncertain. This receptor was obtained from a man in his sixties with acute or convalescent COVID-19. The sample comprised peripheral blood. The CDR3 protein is CASSLKPGTGELFF. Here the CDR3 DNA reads TGCGCCAGCAGCTTGAAACCCGGCACCGGGGAGCTGTTTTTT.